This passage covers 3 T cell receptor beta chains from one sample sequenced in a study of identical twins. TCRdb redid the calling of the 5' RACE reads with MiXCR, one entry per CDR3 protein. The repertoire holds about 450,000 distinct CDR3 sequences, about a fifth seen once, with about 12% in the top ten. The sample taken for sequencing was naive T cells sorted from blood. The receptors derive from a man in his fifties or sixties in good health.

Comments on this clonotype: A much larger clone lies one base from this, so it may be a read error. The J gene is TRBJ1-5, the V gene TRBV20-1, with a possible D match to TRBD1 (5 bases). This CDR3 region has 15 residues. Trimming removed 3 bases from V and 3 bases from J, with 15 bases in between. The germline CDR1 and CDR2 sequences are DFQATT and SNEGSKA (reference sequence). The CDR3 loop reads CSASPRGSFNQPQHF. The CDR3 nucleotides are TGCAGTGCTAGCCCGCGGGGGTCCTTCAATCAGCCCCAGCATTTT.

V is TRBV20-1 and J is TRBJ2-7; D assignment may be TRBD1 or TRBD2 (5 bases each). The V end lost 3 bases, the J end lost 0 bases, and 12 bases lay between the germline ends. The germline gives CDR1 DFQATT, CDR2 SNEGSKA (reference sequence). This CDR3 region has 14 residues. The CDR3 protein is CSARGPAGSYEQYF. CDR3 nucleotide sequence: TGCAGTGCTAGGGGGCCGGCGGGCTCCTACGAGCAGTACTTC.

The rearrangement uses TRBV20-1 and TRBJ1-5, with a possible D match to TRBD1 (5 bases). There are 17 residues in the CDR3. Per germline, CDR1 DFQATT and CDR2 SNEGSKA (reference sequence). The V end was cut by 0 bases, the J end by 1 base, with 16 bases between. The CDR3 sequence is CSARDSRVFLSNQPQHF. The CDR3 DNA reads TGCAGTGCTAGAGATAGCAGGGTTTTCTTAAGCAATCAGCCCCAGCATTTT.